The 10 T cell receptor beta chains below come from one sample, sequenced in a study of T cells in localized non-small cell lung cancer. The method was immunoSEQ multiplex PCR; TCRdb's version includes in-frame clones alone and lacks a portion of them. The sample carries fewer than 15,000 clones, over 25% recorded once. Here the sequenced sample was lung tumor tissue, taken before any cancer treatment. These receptors were obtained from a female donor older than 55 with stage I lung adenocarcinoma.

This clone was observed many times. The chain links TRBV6-8 to TRBJ1-3, with D possibly being TRBD1 (5 bases). The CDR3 is 15 amino acids. V shed 5 bases and J shed 2 bases, with 13 bases lying between them. Germline CDR1 and CDR2: MNHGY and SAAAGT. The CDR3 DNA sequence: TGTGCCAGCAGTGCTTCACAGGTTCCTGGAAACACCATATATTTT. Encoded protein: CASSASQVPGNTIYF.

This clone was counted ten times or more. This chain connects TRBV11-3 to TRBJ1-4; perhaps TRBD1 as D (5 bases). The V and J ends lost 2 bases and 8 bases respectively, with 12 bases between them. The CDR3 is 14 residues long. Germline loops: CDR1 SGHNT, CDR2 YENEEA. In DNA, the CDR3 is TGTGCCAGCAGCTTACAGGGAGGCGGGGAAAAACTGTTTTTT. This translates into CASSLQGGGEKLFF.

V is TRBV25-1 and J is TRBJ1-2, with D possibly matching TRBD1 (5 bases). The V end lost 5 bases, the J end lost 6 bases, and 16 bases lay between the germline ends. Germline V gene data show CDR1 as MGHDK and CDR2 as SYGVNS. The CDR3 loop spans 14 amino acids. The DNA for the CDR3 is TGTGCCAGCAGTCAGAGGGGACGGCTACATGGCTACACCTTC. It yields the protein CASSQRGRLHGYTF.

The sample holds a few counts of this clone. This chain connects TRBV11-3 to TRBJ2-1; 11 bases are shared with TRBD2. This CDR3 region has 16 residues. CDR1 and CDR2 (germline): SGHNT, YENEEA. V was clipped by 3 bases and J by 5 bases; unmatched bases: 6. CDR3 nucleotides: TGTGCCAGCAGCTTCCAACTAGCGGGAGCCCACAATGAGCAGTTCTTC. It specifies CASSFQLAGAHNEQFF. Drawing the rest from reference TRBV11-3 and TRBJ2-1, the complete variable domain is EAGVVQSPRYKIIEKKQPVAFWCNPISGHNTLYWYLQNLGQGPELLIRYENEEAVDDSQLPKDRFSAERLKGVDSTLKIQPAELGDSAVYLCASSFQLAGAHNEQFFGPGTRLTVL.

V and J are TRBV29-1 and TRBJ1-6; D is perhaps TRBD1 (5 bases). CDR3 length: 13 residues. CDR1 is SQVTM and CDR2 is ANQGSEA in the germline V gene. V was clipped by 4 bases and J by 7 bases, with 11 bases between them. CDR3 sequence (DNA): TGCAGCGTTGGAACAGGTCTGAATTCACCCCTCCACTTT. Translated, it gives CSVGTGLNSPLHF.

The rearrangement joins TRBV14 to TRBJ1-1; D possibly corresponds to TRBD1 (6 bases). Germline values: CDR1 SGHDN, CDR2 FVKESK. Deletions cut 4 bases from V and 4 bases from J, with 16 bases between. CDR3 length equals 15 residues. This CDR3 reads CASSLGQLGGTEAFF. CDR3 DNA: TGTGCCAGCAGCCTAGGACAGCTTGGGGGCACTGAAGCTTTCTTT.

This chain connects TRBV14 to TRBJ2-1; D uncertain. From germline, CDR1 is SGHDN and CDR2 FVKESK. The CDR3 is 15 amino acids. V dropped 4 bases and J dropped 4 bases, with 14 bases sitting between them. For the CDR3, the DNA is TGTGCCAGCAGCCTCCAGACACCCCAATACAATGAGCAGTTCTTC. It yields the protein CASSLQTPQYNEQFF.

V is TRBV18 and J is TRBJ2-5, with D maybe TRBD2 (6 bases). Germline CDR1 is KGHSH and CDR2 is LQKENI. Deletions cut 5 bases from V and 4 bases from J, with 11 bases between. The CDR3 totals 13 residues. The CDR3 region has the DNA TGTGCCAGCTCAAGGAATAGCGGAGAGACCCAGTACTTC. It encodes CASSRNSGETQYF.

The V and J genes are TRBV30 and TRBJ1-6; D is ambiguous. V was clipped by 5 bases and J by 0 bases, with 11 bases between them. The CDR3 loop spans 15 amino acids. Per germline, CDR1 GTSNPN and CDR2 SVGIG (reference sequence). Here the CDR3 reads CAWAGLSSYNSPLHF. As DNA, the CDR3 is TGTGCCTGGGCCGGACTTAGCTCCTATAATTCACCCCTCCACTTT.

The table lists this clone with many counts. This rearrangement joins TRBV11-3 to TRBJ1-3; D is unclear. CDR1 is SGHNT and CDR2 is YENEEA in the germline V gene. V gave up 2 bases and J gave up 0 bases, with 11 bases separating them. The CDR3 consists of 16 residues. CDR3 nucleotide sequence: TGTGCCAGCAGCTTACGGGTTGGATTCTCTGGAAACACCATATATTTT. Protein: CASSLRVGFSGNTIYF. Complete variable domain (other parts from reference TRBV11-3 and TRBJ1-3): EAGVVQSPRYKIIEKKQPVAFWCNPISGHNTLYWYLQNLGQGPELLIRYENEEAVDDSQLPKDRFSAERLKGVDSTLKIQPAELGDSAVYLCASSLRVGFSGNTIYFGEGSWLTVV.